Listed below are T cell receptor beta chains from one sample, sequenced in a study of graft-versus-host responses after intestinal transplantation. Profiled with immunoSEQ multiplex PCR; TCRdb holds only in-frame clones, not every one. The table records more than 75,000 clones, 85% to 95% of them present only once. Their antigens are not known. This specimen consisted of unstimulated CD4+ T cells sorted from spleen or lymph node cells, obtained before transplant. The receptors here all came from a human donor who was the organ donor for an intestinal transplant. Both conserved end residues are part of each CDR3. Fields, in order: clone size, J gene, D gene, V gene, CDR3 length, CDR3 protein, CDR3 DNA. The D gene is left open where the match is weak. The size entry is marked missing in some rows and otherwise reads once, few, many or a size class.

-,TRBJ1-1,TRBD1,TRBV25-1,13,CASHRDSDTEAFF,TGTGCCAGCCACCGGGACAGTGACACTGAAGCTTTCTTT
once,TRBJ2-5,-,TRBV18,15,CASSPPDRTKETQYF,TGTGCCAGCTCACCTCCTGACAGGACCAAAGAGACCCAGTACTTC
-,TRBJ2-5,-,TRBV2,14,CASTDRDWRETQYF,TGTGCCAGCACCGACCGGGACTGGAGAGAGACCCAGTACTTC
-,TRBJ1-1,-,TRBV18,15,CASSPAGTPNTEAFF,TGTGCCAGCTCACCAGCGGGGACCCCGAACACTGAAGCTTTCTTT
-,TRBJ1-6,TRBD1,TRBV4-1,15,CASSQPGQYNSPLHF,TGCGCCAGCAGCCAACCGGGACAGTATAATTCACCCCTCCACTTT
-,TRBJ2-1,TRBD1,TRBV27,14,CASSLGTDRGLQFF,TGTGCCAGCAGTCTCGGGACAGATCGAGGACTCCAGTTCTTC
-,TRBJ2-1,TRBD2,TRBV29-1,12,CSVALLAGGQFF,TGCAGCGTAGCCCTACTAGCGGGGGGGCAGTTCTTC
-,TRBJ2-4,TRBD2,TRBV28,18,CASSPTSGGAGVKNIQYF,TGTGCCAGCAGTCCGACTAGCGGGGGGGCCGGGGTCAAAAACATTCAGTACTTC
-,TRBJ2-5,-,TRBV30,14,CAWRTPGSGETQYF,TGTGCCTGGAGGACACCCGGGAGCGGAGAGACCCAGTACTTC
-,TRBJ2-7,-,TRBV18,14,CASSVGTPSYEQYF,TGTGCCAGCTCCGTGGGGACTCCCTCCTACGAGCAGTACTTC
-,TRBJ2-3,TRBD1,TRBV2,16,CASLVVPTGGTDTQYF,TGTGCCAGCCTAGTCGTACCCACAGGGGGAACAGATACGCAGTATTTT
-,TRBJ2-1,TRBD1,TRBV28,16,CASSSAGTGGFNEQFF,TGTGCCAGCAGTTCCGCCGGGACAGGGGGGTTCAATGAGCAGTTCTTC
few,TRBJ2-6,TRBD1,TRBV27,18,CASSQIRGQGSGANVLTF,TGTGCCAGCAGTCAGATCAGGGGGCAGGGGTCTGGGGCCAACGTCCTGACTTTC
-,TRBJ2-3,TRBD2,TRBV9,15,CASSGSGRPADTQYF,TGTGCCAGCAGCGGGAGCGGGAGGCCCGCAGATACGCAGTATTTT
-,TRBJ1-1,-,TRBV23-1,14,CASSPGDKNTEAFF,TGCGCCAGCAGTCCTGGGGACAAAAACACTGAAGCTTTCTTT
few,TRBJ1-1,TRBD1,TRBV25-1,15,CASSAYRGGLTEAFF,TGTGCCAGCAGTGCATACAGAGGGGGCCTCACTGAAGCTTTCTTT
-,TRBJ1-2,-,TRBV5-6,13,CAIVLLGGYGYTF,TGTGCCATTGTCTTGTTGGGGGGTTATGGCTACACCTTC
few,TRBJ2-7,-,TRBV5-8,12,CASSLGRGEQYF,TGTGCCAGCAGCTTGGGAAGGGGAGAGCAGTACTTC
-,TRBJ1-1,-,TRBV7-8,13,CASSSQGAAEAFF,TGTGCCAGCAGCTCCCAGGGTGCAGCAGAAGCTTTCTTT
-,TRBJ1-2,TRBD1,TRBV29-1,15,CSVPNSGTGGDGYTF,TGCAGCGTCCCCAACTCCGGGACAGGGGGGGATGGCTACACCTTC
once,TRBJ2-3,TRBD1,TRBV6-1,17,CASSEGRGRGFTDTQYF,TGTGCCAGCAGTGAAGGAAGGGGGCGAGGATTCACAGATACGCAGTATTTT
once,TRBJ1-1,-,TRBV6-6,13,CASPDSKNTEAFF,TGTGCCAGCCCCGACAGCAAGAACACTGAAGCTTTCTTT
-,TRBJ1-3,-,TRBV7-9,14,CASAPRAGRNTIYF,TGTGCCAGCGCCCCTAGGGCAGGGAGAAACACCATATATTTT
-,TRBJ1-5,-,TRBV6-5,13,CASAEVNNQPQHF,TGTGCCAGCGCGGAGGTGAACAATCAGCCCCAGCATTTT
-,TRBJ2-1,-,TRBV5-4,15,CASSLALSSYNEQFF,TGTGCCAGCAGCCTCGCCTTGAGCTCCTACAATGAGCAGTTCTTC
-,TRBJ2-2,TRBD1,TRBV11-2,17,CASSTRQGETNTGELFF,TGTGCCAGCAGCACCCGACAGGGGGAAACCAACACCGGGGAGCTGTTTTTT
-,TRBJ2-2,TRBD1,TRBV10-1,15,CASRQGAENTGELFF,TGCGCCAGCAGACAGGGGGCGGAGAACACCGGGGAGCTGTTTTTT
-,TRBJ2-5,TRBD2,TRBV28,17,CASSSAGLAGAGETQYF,TGTGCCAGCAGTAGTGCGGGACTAGCGGGAGCGGGGGAGACCCAGTACTTC
-,TRBJ2-7,-,TRBV6-6,14,CASSYSAAENEQYF,TGTGCCAGCAGTTACTCGGCGGCGGAAAACGAGCAGTACTTC
-,TRBJ2-1,TRBD2,TRBV19,16,CASSRASGRVYNEQFF,TGTGCCAGTAGTCGAGCGAGCGGGAGGGTTTACAATGAGCAGTTCTTC
-,TRBJ1-2,-,TRBV18,13,CASSPGPGQGYTF,TGTGCCAGCTCACCAGGGCCAGGGCAAGGCTACACCTTC
-,TRBJ1-3,-,TRBV30,16,CAWSVRWGLGGNTIYF,TGTGCCTGGAGTGTACGCTGGGGGCTGGGTGGAAACACCATATATTTT
-,TRBJ1-6,-,TRBV10-3,15,CAISESWGDGSPLHF,TGTGCCATCAGTGAGTCGTGGGGGGATGGTTCACCCCTCCACTTT
-,TRBJ1-2,-,TRBV28,14,CASSLPGIDYGYTF,TGTGCCAGCAGTTTGCCAGGGATCGACTATGGCTACACCTTC
-,TRBJ1-5,-,TRBV28,15,CASSLKITAPTPQHF,TGTGCCAGCAGTTTAAAGATAACAGCCCCTACGCCCCAGCATTTT
-,TRBJ2-7,TRBD2,TRBV29-1,16,CSVVGGGGIPSYEQYF,TGCAGCGTTGTTGGTGGGGGGGGGATCCCCTCCTACGAGCAGTACTTC
once,TRBJ1-6,-,TRBV5-1,16,CASSLAMSSYNSPLHF,TGCGCCAGCAGCTTGGCCATGAGCTCCTATAATTCACCCCTCCACTTT
-,TRBJ2-7,-,TRBV11-3,16,CASSLDGLIQRHEQYF,TGTGCCAGCAGCTTAGACGGACTAATTCAACGTCACGAGCAGTACTTC